This T cell receptor (beta chain) was recovered during a study of blood T cell repertoires in COVID-19. The wider study: PBMCs, B-cell-depleted T cells, or T cells were the source of the cDNA or gDNA that made up the material.

Per the study methods: Estimated nucleated cell counts came from reference gene primer amplification. Produced via immunoSEQ multiplex PCR; TCRdb's table is partial and in-frame only. V and J calls and clone size follow that table, whereas D and trimming were derived from the DNA. The sample has around 320,000 clones, approximately 88% seen once; the top ten hold 6.9%. Germline V gene lookup returns CDR1 SGHTA and CDR2 FQGNSA. Trimming stripped 5 bases from V and 1 base from J, with 11 bases between. The CDR3 runs to 14 residues. The sequence was collected from a woman aged 25 to 39 who had recovered from COVID-19. Sequencing was done on a sample of peripheral blood. The J gene is TRBJ1-1, the V gene TRBV7-2; possibly TRBD1 for D (6 bases). The CDR3: CASSRIQGNTEAFF. Written as DNA, the CDR3 is TGTGCCAGCAGCAGGATACAGGGGAACACTGAAGCTTTCTTT.